The sequence of this T cell receptor beta chain was determined in a study of blood T cell repertoires in COVID-19 (dated by TCRdb to 2018 to 2020). With respect to the entire study: Samples covering the acute and convalescent phases of COVID-19 were provided by collaborators in the United States, Italy and Spain. The prospective study material was composed of cDNA or gDNA derived from T cells, B-cell-depleted T cells, or PBMCs. Subjects who had been exposed to COVID-19, were actively infected with it, or had recovered from it provided the deeply sampled blood TCRbeta repertoires that made up the dataset. The repertoires were released in a freely available public database intended as a resource for research on the immune response to SARS-CoV-2. Samples were obtained from the ongoing ImmuneRACE study (first 160 participants) and from 1,254 subjects provided by 6 global collaborators. Sample metadata almost always included a de-identified subject ID, COVID-19 status, age in years and sex. HLA class I and class II types, where available, came from metadata supplied by the sample provider rather than from assay-based typing.

Findings and caveats that apply to the study as a whole: The amount of clinical and demographic metadata varied by source and participant and was provided uncurated.

This clone was observed once. It lacks a known antigen. Per-base qualities were not stored, and no clone one base away is much larger. A second Seattle source provided samples from volunteer blood donors who had recovered from COVID-19. Collaborating institutions collected whole blood in K2EDTA tubes following their own protocols. For TCRbeta analysis, collaborators shipped samples in one of three forms: frozen whole blood, isolated PBMCs, or DNA extracted from either of those sample types. The immunoSEQ Assay, a bias-controlled multiplex PCR, was used to amplify TCRbeta CDR3 regions from genomic DNA. In the original analysis: Nucleated cell counts per sample were estimated from amplification of reference gene primers within the assay. Sequence reads were collapsed and filtered to measure the absolute abundance of every unique TCRbeta CDR3 rearrangement. For each sample, productive Simpson clonality was calculated by taking the square root of Simpson's diversity index across productive rearrangements. As stored in TCRdb, this immuneACCESS dataset retains in-frame rearrangements with V and J assigned. A fraction of the clones does not appear; measured against another copy, unresolved V genes explain less than half of the discrepancy, and the remainder lacks a known reason. V and J calls and clone size follow that table, whereas D and trimming were derived from the DNA. In this sample the table shows 200,000 to 250,000 clones, around 90% of which occur a single time. The ten most abundant clones make up more than 10% of the sample.

The sample comprised peripheral blood. This receptor was obtained from a woman under 30 who had recovered from COVID-19.

The nucleotides read TGTGCCAGCAGTTCCATTCGGGGACAGGGGATTCCCTACACTGAAGCTTTCTTT. It encodes CASSSIRGQGIPYTEAFF. The chain was built from TRBV6-2 or TRBV6-3 and TRBJ1-1; 10 central nucleotides agree with TRBD1. V is pruned by 4 bases and J by 3 bases, leaving 14 bases of the junction without a gene match. Sequences MNHEY (CDR1) and SVGEGT (CDR2) are obtained from the germline V gene. There are 18 amino acids in the CDR3, from cysteine to phenylalanine inclusive. Only CDR3 DNA remains: 54 bases, in frame from the first base.